What follows is one TCR beta chain and its context. The source of the sample is a study of blood T cells in healthy people across ages. V was clipped by 6 bases and J by 1 base, with 4 bases between them. The germline V gene encodes CDR1 SQVTM and CDR2 ANQGSEA. There are 11 residues in the CDR3. Alongside a J-beta primer mix, a sample-barcoded 5' primer served in a second PCR lasting 7 to 11 cycles. Each CDR3 protein gets one entry after TCRdb re-called the 5' RACE reads with MiXCR. The sample carries nearly 800,000 distinct CDR3 sequences, roughly three fifths recorded once. This chain joins TRBV29-1 and TRBJ2-1; no reliable D call. The TCR originated in a middle-aged man in good health. Sequenced input: blood. The CDR3 spells CSVRSYNEQFF. The CDR3 coding sequence is TGCAGCGTGCGTTCCTACAATGAGCAGTTCTTC.